These 29 T cell receptor beta chains were sequenced from one sample in a study of T cell changes during pregnancy in multiple sclerosis (dated by TCRdb to about 2019). Receptor libraries were prepared by the immunoSEQ multiplex PCR assay. What TCRdb holds here is the immuneACCESS table cut down to in-frame rearrangements. Part of the clones is not present; checked against another copy, under half of the missing clones reflect an unresolved V gene, and the others are unexplained. The sample table shows 70,000 or so clones, and 90% to 95% are seen once. The ten largest clones take up 0.43% of the sample. The input for sequencing was CD4+ T cells from peripheral blood mononuclear cells, taken before pregnancy. These receptors were obtained from a female donor with multiple sclerosis, enrolled in a pregnancy study.

The rearrangement joins TRBV4-3 to TRBJ2-2; D unclear. V was shortened by 0 bases and J by 5 bases, with 16 bases between the two germline ends. CDR1 LGHNA and CDR2 YSLEER come from the germline V gene. The CDR3 loop spans 17 amino acids. CDR3 protein: CASSQDTNLDWTGELFF. The CDR3 nucleotides read TGCGCCAGCAGCCAAGACACCAACCTAGATTGGACCGGGGAGCTGTTTTTT.

This clone was seen a few times. The chain employs TRBV2 and TRBJ2-2, with D perhaps matching TRBD2 (6 bases). V lost 8 bases, J lost 6 bases, and 13 bases lay in between. From germline, CDR1 is SNHLY and CDR2 FYNNEI. CDR3 size: 13 residues. CDR3 coding DNA: TGTGCCAGCCGCTCGCGGGGCTCCGGGGAGCTGTTTTTT. It encodes CASRSRGSGELFF. Combining the CDR3 with reference TRBV2 and TRBJ2-2 gives the whole variable domain EPEVTQTPSHQVTQMGQEVILRCVPISNHLYFYWYRQILGQKVEFLVSFYNNEISEKSEIFDDQFSVERPDGSNFTLKIRSTKLEDSAMYFCASRSRGSGELFFGEGSRLTVL.

This sequence joins TRBV7-8 and TRBJ1-5, with 7 positions matching TRBD1. Germline lookup yields CDR1 SGHVS and CDR2 FQNEAQ. The CDR3 consists of 18 residues. V lost 0 bases to trimming and J lost 0 bases; unmatched junction nucleotides: 8. The CDR3 loop reads CASSLASATGISNQPQHF. Written as DNA, the CDR3 is TGTGCCAGCAGCTTAGCCTCCGCGACAGGGATTAGCAATCAGCCCCAGCATTTT. Full variable domain (remainder filled in from reference TRBV7-8 and TRBJ1-5): GAGVSQSPRYKVAKRGQDVALRCDPISGHVSLFWYQQALGQGPEFLTYFQNEAQLDKSGLPSDRFFAERPEGSVSTLKIQRTQQEDSAVYLCASSLASATGISNQPQHFGDGTRLSIL.

The chain links TRBV7-2 to TRBJ2-1, with 10 positions matching TRBD1. The germline CDR1 and CDR2 sequences are SGHTA and FQGNSA. J was trimmed by 5 bases and V by 7 bases; bases with no gene match: 11. CDR3 length: 16 amino acids. The CDR3 DNA is TGTGCCAGCATCCTTATGGACAGGGGGATTAACAATGAGCAGTTCTTC. Its protein product is CASILMDRGINNEQFF.

The chain recombines TRBV5-6 with TRBJ1-5; the D is unclear. The V gene lost 3 bases and the J gene lost 6 bases, with 16 bases spanning the gap. Germline loops: CDR1 SGHDT, CDR2 YYEEEE. This CDR3 has 15 residues. The CDR3, as DNA: TGTGCCAGCAGCTGGGGTGGAGGGTCGGTTCAGCCCCAGCATTTT. It encodes CASSWGGGSVQPQHF.

This clone was counted a single time. This chain joins TRBV6-5 and TRBJ1-3, with D perhaps TRBD1 (6 bases). With 6 bases removed from V and 2 bases from J, the gap between germline ends came to 11 bases. The CDR3 spans 14 residues. Looked up from germline, CDR1 is MNHEY and CDR2 is SVGAGI. CDR3 protein: CASRRKGAGNTIYF. CDR3 DNA sequence: TGTGCCAGCAGACGTAAGGGGGCTGGAAACACCATATATTTT.

The chain combines TRBV28 with TRBJ1-5; maybe TRBD1 (5 bases). The V and J ends lost 6 bases and 5 bases respectively, with 8 bases between them. Germline CDR1 is MDHEN and CDR2 is SYDVKM. CDR3 size: 12 residues. The CDR3 spells CASRGQDQPQHF. The CDR3 nucleotides read TGTGCCAGCAGGGGGCAGGATCAGCCCCAGCATTTT.

This chain uses TRBV5-6 with TRBJ1-2, with 7 bases aligning to TRBD1. The CDR3 has 15 amino acids. Trimming at V came to 2 bases and at J to 8 bases, leaving 12 bases not matched to a gene. Germline V lookup: CDR1 SGHDT, CDR2 YYEEEE. This chain's CDR3 is CASSFLRGDIPGYTF. In DNA, the CDR3 is TGTGCCAGCAGCTTCCTCAGGGGGGACATACCAGGCTACACCTTC. Filled out from reference TRBV5-6 and TRBJ1-2, the complete variable domain reads DAGVTQSPTHLIKTRGQQVTLRCSPKSGHDTVSWYQQALGQGPQFIFQYYEEEERQRGNFPDRFSGHQFPNYSSELNVNALLLGDSALYLCASSFLRGDIPGYTFGSGTRLTVV.

V usage is TRBV6-1 and J usage is TRBJ2-2; D is unresolved. This CDR3 is 13 amino acids long. The V end was cut by 6 bases, the J end by 3 bases, with 8 bases between. Looked up from germline, CDR1 is MNHNS and CDR2 is SASEGT. The CDR3: CASSERDTGELFF. CDR3 DNA sequence: TGTGCCAGCAGCGAACGGGACACCGGGGAGCTGTTTTTT.

This chain uses TRBV6-1 with TRBJ2-2, with 8 positions matching TRBD2. Losses at the gene ends were 7 bases for V and 2 bases for J; bases not matched to a gene: 3. Germline loops: CDR1 MNHNS, CDR2 SASEGT. The CDR3 is 14 amino acids. CDR3: CASKRETNTGELFF. CDR3 nucleotide sequence: TGTGCCAGCAAGCGGGAGACAAACACCGGGGAGCTGTTTTTT.

The chain couples TRBV5-1 to TRBJ2-5; 9 nucleotides match TRBD2. The J segment lost 1 base and the V segment lost 3 bases, leaving 4 bases of the junction unmatched. Germline-derived CDR1 and CDR2 are SGHRS and YFSETQ. This CDR3 contains 15 residues. CDR3 in DNA: TGCGCCAGCAGCTATATTAGCGGGGGCCAAGAGACCCAGTACTTC. This gives the protein CASSYISGGQETQYF.

This chain links TRBV9 with TRBJ2-5, with TRBD2 matching over 8 bases. In germline, CDR1 is SGDLS, CDR2 YYNGEE. The CDR3 has 16 amino acids. Trimming cost V 0 bases and J 4 bases; bases outside gene matches: 8. The CDR3 loop is CASSVAGGVFGETQYF. CDR3 in DNA: TGTGCCAGCAGCGTAGCCGGGGGGGTTTTCGGAGAGACCCAGTACTTC.

This clone was seen a handful of times. J is TRBJ1-2 and V is TRBV28, with D unclear. CDR1 and CDR2 (germline): MDHEN, SYDVKM. Trimming left V 4 bases short and J 4 bases short, with 13 bases between. This CDR3 has 14 residues. The CDR3 protein is CASSSSLRVYGYTF. The DNA of the CDR3 is TGTGCCAGCAGTTCGTCCCTGAGGGTCTATGGCTACACCTTC.

This rearrangement joins TRBV5-6 to TRBJ2-7; perhaps TRBD2 as D (6 bases). Trimming took off 4 bases at V and 1 base at J, with 27 bases between the two ends. This CDR3 is built from 19 residues. CDR1 and CDR2 from the germline V gene are SGHDT and YYEEEE. CDR3 loop: CASSVIRGRRAGLSYEQYF. The DNA for the CDR3 is TGTGCCAGCAGCGTAATACGGGGTCGTAGAGCGGGTTTGTCCTACGAGCAGTACTTC.

The V gene is TRBV6-5, the J gene TRBJ2-3; D gene ambiguous. The CDR3 extends over 12 amino acids. Trimming left V 5 bases short and J 6 bases short, with 9 bases between. The V gene's germline CDR1 is MNHEY and CDR2 SVGAGI. CDR3 protein: CASSTFRDTQYF. The CDR3 bases are TGTGCCAGCAGTACCTTCAGGGATACGCAGTATTTT.

This clone was observed a single time. V is TRBV7-6 and J is TRBJ1-2; D call uncertain. Trimming left V 1 base short and J 0 bases short, with 3 bases between. The length of the CDR3 is 13 residues. The germline V gene encodes CDR1 SGHVS and CDR2 FNYEAQ. The DNA for the CDR3 is TGTGCCAGCAGCTTAGGTACTAACTATGGCTACACCTTC. This encodes CASSLGTNYGYTF.

J is TRBJ1-3 and V is TRBV5-1; D might be TRBD1 (5 bases). V lost 5 bases, J lost 0 bases, and 24 bases lay in between. The length of the CDR3 is 19 residues. Germline CDR1 is SGHRS and CDR2 is YFSETQ. The CDR3 nucleotides are TGCGCCAGCAGGTTGTACTCAACCCCCTCCGGGGGCTCTGGAAACACCATATATTTT. It specifies CASRLYSTPSGGSGNTIYF.

The V and J genes are TRBV25-1 and TRBJ2-2; TRBD2 might be the D (5 bases). The length of the CDR3 is 16 residues. Germline V lookup: CDR1 MGHDK, CDR2 SYGVNS. The V end lost 0 bases, the J end lost 6 bases, and 14 bases lay between the germline ends. CDR3 sequence reads: CASSEYWTRAAGELFF. The CDR3 DNA reads as TGTGCCAGCAGTGAATACTGGACTCGGGCGGCCGGGGAGCTGTTTTTT.

This chain connects TRBV6-1 to TRBJ2-5, with 10 bases identical to TRBD1. V shed 4 bases and J 4 bases; nucleotides not matched to a gene: 6. Germline V gene data show CDR1 as MNHNS and CDR2 as SASEGT. This CDR3 comprises 15 residues. CDR3 sequence (DNA): TGTGCCAGCAGTGCAGACAGGGGGCGGAGAGAGACCCAGTACTTC. Encoded protein: CASSADRGRRETQYF.

This clone was recorded only once. The rearrangement joins TRBV5-5 to TRBJ2-5; 14 nucleotides agree with TRBD2. V shed 3 bases and J 7 bases; nucleotides not matched to a gene: 5. The CDR3 loop spans 15 amino acids. Per germline, CDR1 SGHKS and CDR2 YYEKEE (reference sequence). This CDR3 is CASSSGLAGGGTQYF. The CDR3 DNA sequence: TGTGCCAGCAGCTCTGGACTAGCGGGGGGAGGGACCCAGTACTTC.

The chain links TRBV5-1 to TRBJ1-1; D is unclear. V was pared by 2 bases and J by 0 bases, with 14 bases between. This CDR3 is 16 amino acids long. The V gene's germline CDR1 is SGHRS and CDR2 YFSETQ. The CDR3 here is CASSLFSTEMNTEAFF. The CDR3 nucleotides read TGCGCCAGCAGCTTATTTTCCACAGAGATGAACACTGAAGCTTTCTTT.

The V call is TRBV5-1, the J call TRBJ1-5; TRBD1 agrees at 9 bases. This CDR3 has 17 residues. The V segment lost 2 bases and the J segment 3 bases; nucleotides outside the gene matches: 9. Germline V gene data show CDR1 as SGHRS and CDR2 as YFSETQ. The CDR3 DNA reads as TGCGCCAGCAGCTTAGAACCGACAGGGGGGACCAATCAGCCCCAGCATTTT. It encodes CASSLEPTGGTNQPQHF. Using reference TRBV5-1 and TRBJ1-5 for the parts outside the CDR3, the full variable domain is KAGVTQTPRYLIKTRGQQVTLSCSPISGHRSVSWYQQTPGQGLQFLFEYFSETQRNKGNFPGRFSGRQFSNSRSEMNVSTLELGDSALYLCASSLEPTGGTNQPQHFGDGTRLSIL.

The chain couples TRBV6-1 to TRBJ2-7, with 10 bases identical to TRBD2. With 6 bases clipped from V and 6 bases from J, the junction kept 5 bases outside the gene matches. This CDR3 is built from 13 residues. CDR1 is MNHNS, CDR2 SASEGT, per germline. The CDR3 loop reads CASRASGSGEQYF. In DNA form, the CDR3 reads TGTGCCAGCAGGGCTAGCGGGAGTGGCGAGCAGTACTTC.

The chain combines TRBV5-6 with TRBJ2-3; D may be TRBD1 (6 bases). The V gene's germline CDR1 is SGHDT and CDR2 YYEEEE. The CDR3 extends over 16 amino acids. V lost 4 bases and J lost 0, with 15 bases in between. Written as DNA, the CDR3 is TGTGCCAGCAGCAGTACGGGGACAATGAGCACAGATACGCAGTATTTT. Its protein product is CASSSTGTMSTDTQYF.

The chain has TRBV2 and TRBJ1-1, with a possible D match to TRBD1 (6 bases). The CDR3 has 12 amino acids. Germline loops: CDR1 SNHLY, CDR2 FYNNEI. V dropped 6 bases and J dropped 8 bases, with 13 bases sitting between them. DNA for the CDR3: TGTGCCAGCAGCAACAGGGTTAGGGAAGCTTTCTTT. Residues: CASSNRVREAFF.

The rearrangement links TRBV28 to TRBJ1-1, with a possible D match to TRBD1 (5 bases). The CDR3 has 15 amino acids. Germline loops: CDR1 MDHEN, CDR2 SYDVKM. V shed 5 bases and J shed 5 bases, with 18 bases lying between them. CDR3 sequence reads: CASSARTPPGTEAFF. CDR3 in DNA: TGTGCCAGCAGTGCTAGGACACCCCCTGGGACTGAAGCTTTCTTT.

The rearrangement uses TRBV15 and TRBJ2-3; 13 bases are shared with TRBD2. This CDR3 contains 17 residues. Germline CDR1 reads LNHNV; CDR2 reads YYDKDF (reference sequence). J gave up 5 bases and V 5 bases, and 10 bases lay outside the gene matches. In DNA form, the CDR3 reads TGTGCCACCAGCCAGATCGTCGGACTAGCGGGAGTAGATACGCAGTATTTT. Amino acid sequence: CATSQIVGLAGVDTQYF.

The rearrangement uses TRBV5-1 and TRBJ2-1; D not certain. The CDR3 spans 13 residues. The germline V and J ends were trimmed by 0 bases and 9 bases, with 10 bases remaining between them. Germline V gives CDR1 SGHRS, CDR2 YFSETQ. In nucleotides, the CDR3 is TGCGCCAGCAGCTTGGCCCCTCTCAGTGAGCAGTTCTTC. Its protein is CASSLAPLSEQFF.

The chain couples TRBV18 to TRBJ2-4, with D possibly being TRBD1 (5 bases). V lost 0 bases, J lost 3 bases, and 12 bases lay in between. The CDR3 runs 16 residues. Germline lookup yields CDR1 KGHSH and CDR2 LQKENI. The CDR3 here is CASSPPSDNYKNIQYF. CDR3 nucleotides: TGTGCCAGCTCACCACCGTCGGACAACTACAAAAACATTCAGTACTTC.